This TCR beta chain derives from a study of cytomegalovirus exposure and HLA in healthy donors. Study in general: From some 180 million T cells, an earlier analysis saw roughly 110 million unique TCR beta sequences. Study conclusions and caveats: Reportedly, cytomegalovirus status was diagnosed with high sensitivity and specificity. Three chains tied to CMV proved CMV antigen-specific in vitro.

As concerns this clone: Antigen: not known.

Everyone who donated was a healthy bone marrow donor. This PCR relied on a set of 60 Vbeta primers and 13 Jbeta primers. This table comes from immunoSEQ multiplex PCR, and its TCRdb copy is limited to in-frame clones, with some not included. The profile covers 85,000 to 95,000 clones, with 70% to 80% appearing a single time and about 20% taken by the ten largest. The source of this sequence is a man aged 25 to 45 in good health and CMV-seropositive. The sequenced sample consisted of PBMCs.

DNA for the CDR3: TGCAGCGTAAGGGACAGCTCCTCCTATAATTCACCCCTCCACTTT. Protein: CSVRDSSSYNSPLHF. The gene calls are TRBV29-1 and TRBJ1-6, with 7 nucleotides matching TRBD1. Germline V lookup: CDR1 SQVTM, CDR2 ANQGSEA. The CDR3 has 15 amino acids. After removal of 6 bases from V and 0 bases from J, the junction contained 5 bases not matched to a gene.